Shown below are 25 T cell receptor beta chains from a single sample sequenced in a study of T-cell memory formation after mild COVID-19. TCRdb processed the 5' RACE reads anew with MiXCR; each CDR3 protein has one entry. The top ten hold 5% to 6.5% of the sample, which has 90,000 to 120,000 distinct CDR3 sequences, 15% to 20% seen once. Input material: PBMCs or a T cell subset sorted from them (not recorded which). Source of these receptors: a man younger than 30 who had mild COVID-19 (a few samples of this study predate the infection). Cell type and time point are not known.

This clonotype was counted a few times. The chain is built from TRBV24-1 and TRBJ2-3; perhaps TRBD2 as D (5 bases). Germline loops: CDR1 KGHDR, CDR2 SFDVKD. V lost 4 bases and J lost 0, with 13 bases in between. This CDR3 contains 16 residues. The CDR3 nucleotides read TGTGCCACCAGTGAGGCGCCGGGGTTTAGCACAGATACGCAGTATTTT. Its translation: CATSEAPGFSTDTQYF.

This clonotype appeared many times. The CDR3 nucleotides read TGTGCCAGCAGCTTACAGGCTAGTGCAGATACGCAGTATTTT. It translates to CASSLQASADTQYF. The J gene is TRBJ2-3, the V gene TRBV7-2; D gene ambiguous. The germline CDR1 and CDR2 sequences are SGHTA and FQGNSA. Trimming took off 2 bases at V and 4 bases at J, with 10 bases between the two ends. This CDR3 has 14 amino acids.

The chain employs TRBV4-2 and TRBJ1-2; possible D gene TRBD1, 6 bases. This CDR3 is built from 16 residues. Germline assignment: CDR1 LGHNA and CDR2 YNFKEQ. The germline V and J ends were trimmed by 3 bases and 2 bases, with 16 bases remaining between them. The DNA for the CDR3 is TGTGCCAGCAGCCAGAAGACAGGTTTCGTCAACTATGGCTACACCTTC. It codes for CASSQKTGFVNYGYTF.

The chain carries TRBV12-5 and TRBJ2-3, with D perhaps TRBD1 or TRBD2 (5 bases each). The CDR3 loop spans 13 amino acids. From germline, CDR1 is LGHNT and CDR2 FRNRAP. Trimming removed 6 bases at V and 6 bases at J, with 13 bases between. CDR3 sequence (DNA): TGTGCTAGTGGCCCCGCCGGGGCGGATACGCAGTATTTT. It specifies CASGPAGADTQYF.

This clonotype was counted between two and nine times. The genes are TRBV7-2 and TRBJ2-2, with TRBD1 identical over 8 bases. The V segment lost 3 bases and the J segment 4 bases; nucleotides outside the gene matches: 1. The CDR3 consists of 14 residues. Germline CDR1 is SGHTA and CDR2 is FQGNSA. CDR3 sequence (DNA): TGTGCCAGCAGCTTCACAGGGGGCACCGGGGAGCTGTTTTTT. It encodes CASSFTGGTGELFF. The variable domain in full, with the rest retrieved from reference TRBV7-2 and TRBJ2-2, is GAGVSQSPSNKVTEKGKDVELRCDPISGHTALYWYRQSLGQGLEFLIYFQGNSAPDKSGLPSDRFSAERTGGSVSTLTIQRTQQEDSAVYLCASSFTGGTGELFFGEGSRLTVL.

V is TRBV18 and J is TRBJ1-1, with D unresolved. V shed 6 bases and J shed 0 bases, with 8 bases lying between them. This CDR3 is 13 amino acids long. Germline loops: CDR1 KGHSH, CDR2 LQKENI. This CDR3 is CASSGVVNTEAFF. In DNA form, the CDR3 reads TGTGCCAGCTCTGGAGTAGTGAACACTGAAGCTTTCTTT. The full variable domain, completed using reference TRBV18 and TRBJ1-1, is NAGVMQNPRHLVRRRGQEARLRCSPMKGHSHVYWYRQLPEEGLKFMVYLQKENIIDESGMPKERFSAEFPKEGPSILRIQQVVRGDSAAYFCASSGVVNTEAFFGQGTRLTVV.

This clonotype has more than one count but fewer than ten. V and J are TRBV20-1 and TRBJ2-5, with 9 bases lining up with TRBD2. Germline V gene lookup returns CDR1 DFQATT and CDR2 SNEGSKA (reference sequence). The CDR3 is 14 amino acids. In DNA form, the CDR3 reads TGCAGCTTATCTAGGCGGGGGGGACAAGAGACCCAGTACTTC. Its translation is CSLSRRGGQETQYF.

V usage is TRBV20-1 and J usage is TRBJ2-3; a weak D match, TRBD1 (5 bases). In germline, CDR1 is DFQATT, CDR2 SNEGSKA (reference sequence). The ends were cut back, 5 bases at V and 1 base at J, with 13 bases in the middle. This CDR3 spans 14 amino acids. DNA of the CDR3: TGCAGTGCTGATCCCCAGGGCCGCACAGATACGCAGTATTTT. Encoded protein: CSADPQGRTDTQYF.

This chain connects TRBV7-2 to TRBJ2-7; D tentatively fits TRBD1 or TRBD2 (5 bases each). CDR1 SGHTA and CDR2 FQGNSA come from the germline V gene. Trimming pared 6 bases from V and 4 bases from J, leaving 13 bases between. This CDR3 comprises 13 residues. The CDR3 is CASSQRWGYEQYF. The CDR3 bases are TGTGCCAGCAGTCAAAGGTGGGGGTACGAGCAGTACTTC.

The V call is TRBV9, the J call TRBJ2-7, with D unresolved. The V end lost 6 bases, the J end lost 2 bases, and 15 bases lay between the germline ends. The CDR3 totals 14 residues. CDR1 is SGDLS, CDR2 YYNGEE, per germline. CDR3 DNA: TGTGCCAGCAAAAGTCCGACGAGGCCCTACGAGCAGTACTTC. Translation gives CASKSPTRPYEQYF.

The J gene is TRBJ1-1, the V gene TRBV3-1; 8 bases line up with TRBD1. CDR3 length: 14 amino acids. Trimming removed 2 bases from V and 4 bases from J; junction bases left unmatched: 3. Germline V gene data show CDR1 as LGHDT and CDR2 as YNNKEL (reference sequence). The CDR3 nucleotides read TGTGCCAGCAGCCAATGGACAGGGTCCACTGAAGCTTTCTTT. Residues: CASSQWTGSTEAFF.

CDR3 amino acids: CASTSAGLAGCETQYF. The CDR3 DNA sequence: TGTGCCAGCACCTCGGCAGGACTAGCGGGGTGTGAGACCCAGTACTTC. This chain connects TRBV21-1 to TRBJ2-5; the DNA was not used to check the table's D call, TRBD2. TRBV21-1 is a documented pseudogene. The CDR3 covers 16 residues.

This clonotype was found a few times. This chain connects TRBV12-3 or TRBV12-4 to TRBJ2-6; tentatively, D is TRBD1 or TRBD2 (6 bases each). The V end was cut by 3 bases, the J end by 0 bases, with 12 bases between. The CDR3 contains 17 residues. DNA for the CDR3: TGTGCCAGCAGTTTCCCGGGGGCCTTCTCTGGGGCCAACGTCCTGACTTTC. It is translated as CASSFPGAFSGANVLTF.

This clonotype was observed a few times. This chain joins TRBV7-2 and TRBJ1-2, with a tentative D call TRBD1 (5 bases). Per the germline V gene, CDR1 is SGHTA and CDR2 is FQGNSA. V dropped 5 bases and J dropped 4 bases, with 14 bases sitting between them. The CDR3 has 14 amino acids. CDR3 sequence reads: CASSNRDPGYGYTF. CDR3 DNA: TGTGCCAGCAGCAACCGGGACCCTGGCTATGGCTACACCTTC.

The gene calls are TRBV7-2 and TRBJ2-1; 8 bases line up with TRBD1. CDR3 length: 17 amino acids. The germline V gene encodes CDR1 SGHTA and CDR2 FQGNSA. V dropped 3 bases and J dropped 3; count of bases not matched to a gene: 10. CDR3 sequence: CASSFTPGTGSYNEQFF. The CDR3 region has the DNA TGTGCCAGCAGCTTCACCCCCGGGACAGGCAGCTACAATGAGCAGTTCTTC. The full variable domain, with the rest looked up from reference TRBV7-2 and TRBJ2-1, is GAGVSQSPSNKVTEKGKDVELRCDPISGHTALYWYRQSLGQGLEFLIYFQGNSAPDKSGLPSDRFSAERTGGSVSTLTIQRTQQEDSAVYLCASSFTPGTGSYNEQFFGPGTRLTVL.

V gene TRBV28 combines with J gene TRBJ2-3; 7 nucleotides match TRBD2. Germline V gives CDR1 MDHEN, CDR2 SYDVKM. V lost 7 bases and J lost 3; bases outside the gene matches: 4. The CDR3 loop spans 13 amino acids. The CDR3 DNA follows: TGTGCCAGCAAGTGGGGGGGGACAGATACGCAGTATTTT. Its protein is CASKWGGTDTQYF.

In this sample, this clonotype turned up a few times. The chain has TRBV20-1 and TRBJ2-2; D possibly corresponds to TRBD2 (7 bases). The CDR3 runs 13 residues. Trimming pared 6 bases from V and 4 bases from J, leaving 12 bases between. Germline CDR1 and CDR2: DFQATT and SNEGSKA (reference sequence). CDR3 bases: TGCAGTGCACAAAGGGGGGGCACCGGGGAGCTGTTTTTT. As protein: CSAQRGGTGELFF.

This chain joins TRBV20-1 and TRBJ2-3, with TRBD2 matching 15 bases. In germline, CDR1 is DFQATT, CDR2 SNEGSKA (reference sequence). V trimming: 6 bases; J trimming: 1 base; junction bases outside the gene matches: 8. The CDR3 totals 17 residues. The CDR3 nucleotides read TGCAGTGCAAGGACTAGCGGGGGGGAAGGAGGCACAGATACGCAGTATTTT. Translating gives CSARTSGGEGGTDTQYF.

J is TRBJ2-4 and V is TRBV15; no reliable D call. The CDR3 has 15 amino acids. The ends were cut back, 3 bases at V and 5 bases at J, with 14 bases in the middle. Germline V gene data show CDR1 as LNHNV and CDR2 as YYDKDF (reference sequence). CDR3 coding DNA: TGTGCCACCAGCAGGGGAAGGGATTTGGAAAACATTCAGTACTTC. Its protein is CATSRGRDLENIQYF.

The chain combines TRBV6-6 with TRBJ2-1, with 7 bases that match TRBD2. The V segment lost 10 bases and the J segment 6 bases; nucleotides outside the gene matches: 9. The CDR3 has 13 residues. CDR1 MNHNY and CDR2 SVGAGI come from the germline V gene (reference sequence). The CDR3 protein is CATASGRGNEQFF. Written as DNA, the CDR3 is TGTGCCACTGCTAGCGGCCGCGGCAATGAGCAGTTCTTC.

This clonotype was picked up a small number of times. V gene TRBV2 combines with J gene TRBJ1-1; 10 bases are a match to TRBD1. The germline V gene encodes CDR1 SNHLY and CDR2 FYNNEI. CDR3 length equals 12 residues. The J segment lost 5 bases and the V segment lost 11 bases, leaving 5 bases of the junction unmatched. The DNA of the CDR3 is TGTGCCGGACGGACAGGGGGGACTGAAGCTTTCTTT. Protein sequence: CAGRTGGTEAFF.

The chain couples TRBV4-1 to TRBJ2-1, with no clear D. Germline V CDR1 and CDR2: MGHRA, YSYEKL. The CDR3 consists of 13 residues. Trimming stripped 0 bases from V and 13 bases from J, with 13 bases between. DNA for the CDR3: TGCGCCAGCAGCCAAGATTGGGTCCTTTTACAGTTCTTC. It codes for CASSQDWVLLQFF.

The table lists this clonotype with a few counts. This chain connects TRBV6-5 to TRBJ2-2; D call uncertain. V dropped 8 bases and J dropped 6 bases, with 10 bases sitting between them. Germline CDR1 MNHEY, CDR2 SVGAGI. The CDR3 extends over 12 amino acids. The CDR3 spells CASLDRAGELFF. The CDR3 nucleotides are TGTGCCAGCCTAGACCGTGCCGGGGAGCTGTTTTTT.

DNA of the CDR3: TGCGCCAGCAGCCAAGTAAGGAGCGGGCGCCCCGGGGAGCTGTTTTTT. Translated: CASSQVRSGRPGELFF. V usage is TRBV4-1 and J usage is TRBJ2-2; D perhaps matches TRBD2 (6 bases). Germline CDR1 is MGHRA and CDR2 is YSYEKL. CDR3 length: 16 amino acids. V was cut by 1 base and J by 6 bases, with 15 bases left in between.

The DNA for the CDR3 is TGTGCCAGCAGCCCCGGCGGGACAGGGCGTGGCACAGATACGCAGTATTTT. Its translation: CASSPGGTGRGTDTQYF. The V call is TRBV5-4, the J call TRBJ2-3; 9 bases align to TRBD1. In germline, CDR1 is SGHNT, CDR2 YYREEE (reference sequence). The length of the CDR3 is 17 residues. The V gene end was trimmed by 4 bases and the J gene end by 1 base; junction bases not matched to a gene: 10. The full variable domain, rest sourced from reference TRBV5-4 and TRBJ2-3, is ETGVTQSPTHLIKTRGQQVTLRCSSQSGHNTVSWYQQALGQGPQFIFQYYREEENGRGNFPPRFSGLQFPNYSSELNVNALELDDSALYLCASSPGGTGRGTDTQYFGPGTRLTVL.